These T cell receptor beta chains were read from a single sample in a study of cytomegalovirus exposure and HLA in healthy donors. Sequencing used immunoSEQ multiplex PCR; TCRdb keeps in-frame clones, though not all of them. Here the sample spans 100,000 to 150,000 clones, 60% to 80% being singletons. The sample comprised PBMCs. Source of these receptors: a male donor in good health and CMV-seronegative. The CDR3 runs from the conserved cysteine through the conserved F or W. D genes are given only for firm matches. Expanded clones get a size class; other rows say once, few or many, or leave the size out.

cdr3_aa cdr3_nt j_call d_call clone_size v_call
CASSRGTGGYEQYF TGTGCCAGCAGCCGCGGGACGGGAGGGTACGAGCAGTACTTC TRBJ2-7 TRBD2 NA TRBV7-3
CASSQRQGVYEQYF TGTGCCAGCTCACAACGACAGGGGGTCTACGAGCAGTACTTC TRBJ2-7 TRBD1 NA TRBV18
CASSQPPRLAGHNEQFF TGTGCCAGCAGCCAGCCCCCACGACTAGCGGGTCACAATGAGCAGTTCTTC TRBJ2-1 TRBD2 NA TRBV7-4
CASSQDRVETQYF TGTGCCAGCAGCCAAGACAGGGTAGAGACCCAGTACTTC TRBJ2-5 NA NA TRBV4-2
CASSHGTSGGWDEQFF TGTGCCAGCAGTCACGGGACTAGCGGGGGGTGGGATGAGCAGTTCTTC TRBJ2-1 TRBD2 NA TRBV7-2
CASSVSGELFF TGTGCCAGCAGCGTCTCCGGGGAGCTGTTTTTT TRBJ2-2 NA NA TRBV9
CASSLAVGDQPQHF TGTGCCAGCAGCTTGGCCGTGGGCGATCAGCCCCAGCATTTT TRBJ1-5 NA NA TRBV5-5
CASGDPSGGNTQYF TGTGCTAGTGGTGATCCTTCAGGGGGAAATACGCAGTATTTT TRBJ2-3 TRBD1 once TRBV12-5
CASTDRLLETQYF TGTGCCAGCACCGATCGTCTACTAGAGACCCAGTACTTC TRBJ2-5 NA NA TRBV11-2
CARSSPGTANSPLHF TGTGCCAGAAGCTCCCCCGGGACAGCGAATTCACCCCTCCACTTT TRBJ1-6 NA NA TRBV7-5
CASSLEGRSTDTQYF TGTGCCAGCAGCCTGGAGGGACGGAGCACAGATACGCAGTATTTT TRBJ2-3 NA NA TRBV6-1
CAWMLAAEQYF TGTGCCTGGATGCTAGCGGCCGAGCAGTACTTC TRBJ2-7 TRBD2 NA TRBV30
CAWRTGGNYGYTF TGTGCCTGGAGGACAGGGGGTAACTATGGCTACACCTTC TRBJ1-2 TRBD1 once TRBV30
CASSVGGVGNQPQHF TGTGCCAGCAGTGTTGGAGGGGTCGGCAATCAGCCCCAGCATTTT TRBJ1-5 NA NA TRBV6-1
CASSPAGGAETQYF TGCGCCAGCAGCCCAGCGGGGGGCGCTGAGACCCAGTACTTC TRBJ2-5 TRBD2 NA TRBV5-1
CASSLGQGKGNTIYF TGTGCCAGCAGCTTGGGACAGGGCAAGGGAAACACCATATATTTT TRBJ1-3 TRBD1 NA TRBV7-2
CASSQAPGGIYEQYF TGTGCCAGCAGCCAGGCCCCCGGGGGAATATACGAGCAGTACTTC TRBJ2-7 NA NA TRBV7-2
CASSSRDYNEQFF TGTGCCAGCAGCAGTCGGGACTACAATGAGCAGTTCTTC TRBJ2-1 NA NA TRBV7-9
CASSFTDREPYF TGTGCCAGCAGCTTTACCGACAGGGAGCCGTACTTC TRBJ2-4 TRBD1 NA TRBV7-9
CSVGQGSDYGYTF TGCAGCGTTGGACAGGGCTCTGACTATGGCTACACCTTC TRBJ1-2 TRBD1 once TRBV29-1
CASSHDQGAATEAFF TGCGCCAGCAGCCATGACCAGGGGGCGGCCACTGAAGCTTTCTTT TRBJ1-1 TRBD1 once TRBV4-3
CASSFGQIIPETQYF TGTGCCAGCAGCTTCGGACAGATCATCCCAGAGACCCAGTACTTC TRBJ2-5 NA NA TRBV13
CASGLEMNTEAFF TGTGCTAGTGGACTTGAGATGAACACTGAAGCTTTCTTT TRBJ1-1 NA few TRBV12-5
CASTTFHRADYGYTF TGTGCCAGCACCACGTTCCACAGGGCAGACTATGGCTACACCTTC TRBJ1-2 NA NA TRBV6-5
CASSQDIQGVDQRYEQYF TGTGCCAGCAGCCAAGATATCCAGGGGGTGGACCAGCGCTACGAGCAGTACTTC TRBJ2-7 TRBD1 NA TRBV4-2
CASSHVFGGTYEQYF TGCGCCAGCAGCCATGTCTTCGGGGGGACCTACGAGCAGTACTTC TRBJ2-7 TRBD2 NA TRBV4-1
CASSLWTGSSNQPQHF TGTGCCAGCAGCCTCTGGACAGGGTCTAGCAATCAGCCCCAGCATTTT TRBJ1-5 TRBD1 NA TRBV7-2
CSVDPSGGSTDTQYF TGCAGCGTTGATCCTAGCGGGGGTAGCACAGATACGCAGTATTTT TRBJ2-3 TRBD2 NA TRBV29-1
CAITAGGLGVEQYF TGTGCCATCACTGCAGGGGGGCTTGGGGTCGAGCAGTACTTC TRBJ2-7 NA few TRBV10-3
CASSLETGGVKHTEAFF TGTGCCAGCAGTTTAGAGACAGGGGGCGTAAAACACACTGAAGCTTTCTTT TRBJ1-1 TRBD1 NA TRBV27
CASSSGTGSYGYTF TGTGCCAGCAGCTCCGGGACAGGGAGTTATGGCTACACCTTC TRBJ1-2 TRBD1 NA TRBV5-4
CASSGRGEAFF TGTGCCAGCAGTGGGCGGGGTGAAGCTTTCTTT TRBJ1-1 NA NA TRBV2
CAWSRPGQRYGYTF TGTGCCTGGAGTAGACCGGGACAGAGATATGGCTACACCTTC TRBJ1-2 TRBD1 NA TRBV30
CASSATGFYTGELFF TGTGCCAGCAGCGCCACAGGGTTTTACACCGGGGAGCTGTTTTTT TRBJ2-2 NA NA TRBV11-2
CAISGGDSPLHF TGTGCCATCAGTGGGGGAGATTCACCCCTCCACTTT TRBJ1-6 NA few TRBV10-3
CASSATGTGGTEAFF TGTGCCAGCAGCGCAACCGGGACAGGGGGCACTGAAGCTTTCTTT TRBJ1-1 TRBD1 once TRBV7-3
CAISSAVYEQYF TGTGCCATTTCTAGTGCCGTCTACGAGCAGTACTTC TRBJ2-7 NA NA TRBV10-3
CAISTQGSGNTIYF TGTGCCATCAGTACACAGGGCTCTGGAAACACCATATATTTT TRBJ1-3 NA NA TRBV10-3
CASSDRGRTGELFF TGTGCCAGCAGTGACAGGGGGCGAACCGGGGAGCTGTTTTTT TRBJ2-2 TRBD1 NA TRBV27
CASSPSDRLQPQHF TGTGCCAGCAGCCCGAGTGACAGGCTCCAGCCCCAGCATTTT TRBJ1-5 NA NA TRBV7-2
CASSPGSGETQYF TGCGCCAGCAGCCCCGGGTCTGGAGAGACCCAGTACTTC TRBJ2-5 NA NA TRBV5-1
CASSSDRDSYEQYF TGTGCCAGCAGCTCGGACAGGGACTCCTACGAGCAGTACTTC TRBJ2-7 TRBD1 NA TRBV27